Listed below are T cell receptor beta chains from one sample, sequenced in a study of PD-1 blockade in mismatch repair-deficient tumors. The data were produced by immunoSEQ multiplex PCR, yet TCRdb's version contains in-frame clones alone and is incomplete. The table has under 150,000 clones, around 86% seen once. This sample comprised peripheral blood, obtained 44 weeks after starting pembrolizumab. Source of these receptors: an adult with mismatch repair-deficient cancer. Each CDR3 is given with its conserved first and last residue. D genes are given only for firm matches. Size is omitted from some rows. Given values are once, few, many or a class for expanded clones.

CDR3aa | CDR3nt | d_gene | abundance | j_gene | v_gene
CASSGGSAGNTIYF | TGTGCCAGCAGCGGCGGTTCAGCTGGAAACACCATATATTTT | - | - | TRBJ1-3 | TRBV7-9
CASSQVILHNLNTGELFF | TGCGCCAGCAGCCAGGTTATATTGCACAATCTAAACACCGGGGAGCTGTTTTTT | - | - | TRBJ2-2 | TRBV4-1
CASTYLQGGVGVAEAFF | TGTGCCAGCACTTACCTCCAGGGTGGAGTGGGAGTAGCTGAAGCTTTCTTT | - | once | TRBJ1-1 | TRBV28
CASSRLADGGIQYF | TGCGCCAGCAGCCGGCTAGCGGACGGGGGCATTCAGTACTTC | TRBD2 | once | TRBJ2-4 | TRBV4-1
CASSLMGLLAGPQETQYF | TGTGCCAGCAGTTTAATGGGTCTGTTAGCGGGACCACAAGAGACCCAGTACTTC | TRBD2 | - | TRBJ2-5 | TRBV28
CASSFLSSITF | TGTGCCAGCAGCTTTTTGTCCAGCATCACCTTC | - | - | TRBJ1-2 | TRBV5-6
CASSRVFNYGYTF | TGTGCCAGCAGCAGGGTCTTTAACTATGGCTACACCTTC | - | - | TRBJ1-2 | TRBV5-6
CASSPGGKAYEQYF | TGTGCCAGCAGTCCAGGGGGGAAAGCCTACGAGCAGTACTTC | - | few | TRBJ2-7 | TRBV6-5
CASSPGLASNEQFF | TGTGCCAGCAGCCCGGGACTAGCGTCGAATGAGCAGTTCTTC | TRBD2 | - | TRBJ2-1 | TRBV6-4
CASSPTSGRAYEQFF | TGTGCCAGCAGTCCGACTAGCGGGAGGGCCTATGAGCAGTTCTTC | TRBD2 | - | TRBJ2-1 | TRBV6-4
CASSRPSRTNYNEQFF | TGTGCCAGCAGCCGACCATCCCGGACTAATTACAATGAGCAGTTCTTC | - | - | TRBJ2-1 | TRBV11-3
CASSRFPGREAFF | TGTGCCAGCAGTAGATTTCCGGGACGTGAAGCTTTCTTT | - | once | TRBJ1-1 | TRBV6-6
CASSSTTGLAPNLGTDTQYF | TGTGCCAGCAGCTCCACGACAGGACTAGCTCCGAACCTAGGGACAGATACGCAGTATTTT | TRBD2 | - | TRBJ2-3 | TRBV13
CAWSVQSNQPQHF | TGTGCCTGGAGTGTACAGAGCAATCAGCCCCAGCATTTT | - | once | TRBJ1-5 | TRBV30